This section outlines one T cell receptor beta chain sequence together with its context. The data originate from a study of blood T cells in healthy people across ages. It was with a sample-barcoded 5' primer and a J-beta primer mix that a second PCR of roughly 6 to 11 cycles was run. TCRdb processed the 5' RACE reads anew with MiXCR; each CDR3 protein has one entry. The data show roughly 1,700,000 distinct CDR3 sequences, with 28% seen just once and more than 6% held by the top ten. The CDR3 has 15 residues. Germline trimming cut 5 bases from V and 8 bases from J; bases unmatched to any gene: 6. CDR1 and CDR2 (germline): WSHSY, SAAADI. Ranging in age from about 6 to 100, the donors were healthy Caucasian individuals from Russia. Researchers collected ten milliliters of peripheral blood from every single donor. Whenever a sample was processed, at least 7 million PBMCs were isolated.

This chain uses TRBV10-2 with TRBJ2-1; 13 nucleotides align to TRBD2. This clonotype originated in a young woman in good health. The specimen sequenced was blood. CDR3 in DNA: TGCGCCAGCAGTCCAGGGACTAGCGGGACATATGAGCAGTTCTTC. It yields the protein CASSPGTSGTYEQFF.